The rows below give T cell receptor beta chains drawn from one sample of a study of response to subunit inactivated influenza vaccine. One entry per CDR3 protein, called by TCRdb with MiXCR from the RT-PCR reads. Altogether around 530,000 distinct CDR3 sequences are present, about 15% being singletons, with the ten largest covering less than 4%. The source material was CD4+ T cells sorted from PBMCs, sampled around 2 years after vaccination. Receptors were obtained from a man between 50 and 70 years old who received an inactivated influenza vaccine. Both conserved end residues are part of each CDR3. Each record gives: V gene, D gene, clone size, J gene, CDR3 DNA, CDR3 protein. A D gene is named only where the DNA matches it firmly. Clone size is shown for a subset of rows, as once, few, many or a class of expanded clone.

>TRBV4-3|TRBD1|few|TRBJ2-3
TGCGCCAGCAGCCAGGACAGGGGGCAGGAAGATACGCAGTATTTT
CASSQDRGQEDTQYF
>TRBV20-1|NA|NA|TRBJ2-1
TGCAGTGCTAGAGGGTGGGGGAAGAATGAGCAGTTCTTC
CSARGWGKNEQFF
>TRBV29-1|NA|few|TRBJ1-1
TGCAGCGCCCCGTCTGGGGGATTGAACACTGAAGCTTTCTTT
CSAPSGGLNTEAFF
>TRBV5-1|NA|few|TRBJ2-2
TGCGCCAGCAGTAACGGACTTCTCACCGGGGAGCTGTTTTTT
CASSNGLLTGELFF
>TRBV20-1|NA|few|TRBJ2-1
TGCAGTACAGGGAACCCCTCCTACAATGAGCAGTTCTTC
CSTGNPSYNEQFF
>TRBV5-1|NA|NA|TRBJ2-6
TGCGCCAGCAGCTTGGATGGGGGGATGGGGGCCAACGTCCTGACTTTC
CASSLDGGMGANVLTF
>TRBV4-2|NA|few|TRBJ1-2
TGTGCCAGCAGCATTTCCGGGACTAACTATGGCTACACCTTC
CASSISGTNYGYTF
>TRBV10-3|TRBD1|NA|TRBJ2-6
TGTGCCATCAGTGGCTTGCGGACAGGGGGCCCTGGGGCCAACGTCCTGACTTTC
CAISGLRTGGPGANVLTF
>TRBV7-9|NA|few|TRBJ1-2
TGTGCCAGCAGCTCTTCGGACGGAATCGGAGGCTACACCTTC
CASSSSDGIGGYTF
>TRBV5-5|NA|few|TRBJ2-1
TGTGCCAGCAGCTACACAGGGAGCAATGAGCAGTTCTTC
CASSYTGSNEQFF
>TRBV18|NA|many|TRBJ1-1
TGTGCCAGCTCACCAGGTTTGGCAGACACTGAAGCTTTCTTT
CASSPGLADTEAFF
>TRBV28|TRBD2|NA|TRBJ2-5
TGTGCCACCTTGGCGTTGGCTAGCGGGGCCCAAGAGACCCAGTACTTC
CATLALASGAQETQYF
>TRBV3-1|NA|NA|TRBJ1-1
TGTGCCAGCAGCCAACTCGGACGGGGCACTGAAGCTTTCTTT
CASSQLGRGTEAFF
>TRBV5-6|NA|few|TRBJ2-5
TGTGCCAGCAGCTTTCGAATTCAGGGCCAAGAGACCCAGTACTTC
CASSFRIQGQETQYF
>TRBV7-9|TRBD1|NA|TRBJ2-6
TGTGCCAGCAGCTTTACAGGGGCCGGGGCCAACGTCCTGACTTTC
CASSFTGAGANVLTF
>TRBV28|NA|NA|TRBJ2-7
TGTGCCAGCAGTTTAGGCCAGCGGCAGTACTTC
CASSLGQRQYF
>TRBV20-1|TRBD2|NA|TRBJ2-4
TGCAGTGCTACGAGGACTAGCGGAGCCAAAAACATTCAGTACTTC
CSATRTSGAKNIQYF
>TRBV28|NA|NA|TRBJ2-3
TGTGCCAGCAGTTCGCTACAAACCCCCTGGACTCCCCCTAGCACAGATACGCAGTATTTT
CASSSLQTPWTPPSTDTQYF
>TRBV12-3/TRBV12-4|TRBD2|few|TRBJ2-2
TGTGCCAGCAGTTTCCTGCGGGGGGCGGACACCGGGGAGCTGTTTTTT
CASSFLRGADTGELFF
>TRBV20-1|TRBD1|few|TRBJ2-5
TGCAGTGCTGCCGAGGACAGGCAAGAGACCCAGTACTTC
CSAAEDRQETQYF
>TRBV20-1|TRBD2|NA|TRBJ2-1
TGCAGTGCTGAAAACGGGAGGGAAGAGCAGTTCTTC
CSAENGREEQFF
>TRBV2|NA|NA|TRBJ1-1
TGTGCCAGCATCCGGGAGAAAAACACTGAAGCTTTCTTT
CASIREKNTEAFF
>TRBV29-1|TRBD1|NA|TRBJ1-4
TGCAGCGTTGAAGTGCACGGGACAGGTGAAAATGAAAAACTGTTTTTT
CSVEVHGTGENEKLFF
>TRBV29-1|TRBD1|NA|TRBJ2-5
TGCAGCGCCGGGACAGCCAAAGGGGCCCAGTACTTC
CSAGTAKGAQYF
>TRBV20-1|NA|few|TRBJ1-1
TGCAGTGCTAGACCTCCACCGGAAACTGAAGCTTTCTTT
CSARPPPETEAFF
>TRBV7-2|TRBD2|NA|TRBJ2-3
TGTGCCAGCAGCTTACGGGGGGTGGCAGATACGCAGTATTTT
CASSLRGVADTQYF
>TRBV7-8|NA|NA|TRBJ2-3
TGTGCCAGCAGCTTAGTGGCAGGTGGGCCTCATCTAGATACGCAGTATTTT
CASSLVAGGPHLDTQYF
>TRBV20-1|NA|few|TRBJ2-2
TGCAGTGCTAGAGAGACGCCCGCCGGCGGGGAGCTGTTTTTT
CSARETPAGGELFF
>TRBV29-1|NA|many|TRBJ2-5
TGCAGCGTTGTCGGCGGGGAGACCCAGTACTTC
CSVVGGETQYF
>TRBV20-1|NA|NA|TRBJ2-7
TGCAGTGCCCTCAACCGGGACGGACCCTACGAGCAGTACTTC
CSALNRDGPYEQYF
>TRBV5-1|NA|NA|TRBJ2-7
TGCGCCAGCAGGGAACAGAACTACGAGCAGTACTTC
CASREQNYEQYF
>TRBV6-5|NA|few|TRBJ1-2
TGTGCCAGCAGTTTCACCGGGACAAAGGGCCCGCTTGGATATGGCTACACCTTC
CASSFTGTKGPLGYGYTF
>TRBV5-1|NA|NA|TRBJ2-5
TGCGCCAGCGGTGAAACAGAGAATCCCCAAGAGACCCAGTACTTC
CASGETENPQETQYF
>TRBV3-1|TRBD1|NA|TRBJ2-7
TGTGCCAGCAGCCGGAAAATTGGACAGGTAGTCAACGAGCAGTACTTC
CASSRKIGQVVNEQYF
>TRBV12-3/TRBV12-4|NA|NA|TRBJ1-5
TGTGCCAGCAGTCCCAGGGAGGAGCTCGGGGACCTTAGCAATCAGCCCCAGCATTTT
CASSPREELGDLSNQPQHF
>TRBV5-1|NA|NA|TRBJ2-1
TGCGCCAGCAGCTTGTCGATTTCAGGGGGGGCCAATGAGCAGTTCTTC
CASSLSISGGANEQFF
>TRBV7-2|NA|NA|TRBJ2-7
TGTGCCAGCAGCTCGAGTGTCGGAAACTACGAGCAGTACTTC
CASSSSVGNYEQYF
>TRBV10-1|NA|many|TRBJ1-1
TGCGCCAGCAGTGAGTCGGGGACTGAAGCTTTCTTT
CASSESGTEAFF
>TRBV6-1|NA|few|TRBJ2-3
TGTGCCAGCAGTGCGGCAGGTAGCACAGATACGCAGTATTTT
CASSAAGSTDTQYF
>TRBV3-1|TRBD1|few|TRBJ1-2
TGTGCCAGCAAGCCGAGACAGGGTGTTATGGATGGCTACACCTTC
CASKPRQGVMDGYTF
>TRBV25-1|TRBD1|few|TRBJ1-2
TGTGCCAGCAGTGGACAGGGAACCCTTTACAACTATGGCTACACCTTC
CASSGQGTLYNYGYTF
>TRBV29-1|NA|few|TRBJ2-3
TGCAGCGTCGGACGTGGGGGCGCAGATACGCAGTATTTT
CSVGRGGADTQYF
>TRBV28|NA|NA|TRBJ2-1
TGTACCAGCAGTTTCTCGGGGTATGAGCAGTTCTTC
CTSSFSGYEQFF
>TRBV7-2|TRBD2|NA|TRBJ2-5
TGTGCCAGCAGCTTAGGACTAGCGGGGGTCCAGACCCAGTACTTC
CASSLGLAGVQTQYF
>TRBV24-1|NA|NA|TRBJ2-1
TGTGCCACCAGTGATGTGCTGGGGCTAGAGCAGTTCTTC
CATSDVLGLEQFF
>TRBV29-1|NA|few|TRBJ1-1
TGCAGCGTTGAGGGACCCCAGGGAAACACTGAAGCTTTCTTT
CSVEGPQGNTEAFF
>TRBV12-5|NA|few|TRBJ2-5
TGTGCTAGTGGAGACAGAGAAGAGACCCAGTACTTC
CASGDREETQYF
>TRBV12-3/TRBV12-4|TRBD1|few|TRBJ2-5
TGTGCCAGCAGTTTGTACAGGGGCCGTCGGGAGACCCAGTACTTC
CASSLYRGRRETQYF
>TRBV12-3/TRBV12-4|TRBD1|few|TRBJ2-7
TGTGCCAGCATGCCCCAGGGGGCCTACGAGCAGTACTTC
CASMPQGAYEQYF
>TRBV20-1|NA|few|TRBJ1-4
TGCAGTGCGTGGGGGGCAGGCGAAAAACTGTTTTTT
CSAWGAGEKLFF
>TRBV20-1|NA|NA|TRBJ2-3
TGCAGTGCTAGAGGGGGAGGGGGGGGCACAGATACGCAGTATTTT
CSARGGGGGTDTQYF
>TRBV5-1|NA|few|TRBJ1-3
TGCGCCAGCAGCTTGGACCCGCTCTCTGGAAACACCATATATTTT
CASSLDPLSGNTIYF
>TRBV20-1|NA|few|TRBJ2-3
TGCAGTGCTACAACGGGGAGGGGGGGCCACACAGATACGCAGTATTTT
CSATTGRGGHTDTQYF
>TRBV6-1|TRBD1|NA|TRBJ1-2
TGTGCCAGCAGTGACGGTCCCGACAGGGTTGGCTATGGCTACACCTTC
CASSDGPDRVGYGYTF
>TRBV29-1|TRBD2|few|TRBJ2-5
TGCAGCGTTGCCCTAGCGGAGAAAGAGACCCAGTACTTC
CSVALAEKETQYF
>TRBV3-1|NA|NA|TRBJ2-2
TGTGCCAGCAGCCAAGCTAACAGGCCTAACACCGGGGAGCTGTTTTTT
CASSQANRPNTGELFF
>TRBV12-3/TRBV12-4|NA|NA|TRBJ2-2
TGTGCCAGCAGGGTCAAAACAGGGTACACCGGGGAGCTGTTTTTT
CASRVKTGYTGELFF
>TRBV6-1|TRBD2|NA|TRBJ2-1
TGTGCCAGTTATAGCGGGAGCTCCTACAATGAGCAGTTCTTC
CASYSGSSYNEQFF
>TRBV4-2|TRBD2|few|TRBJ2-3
TGTGCCAGCAGCCAAGGGAGCGGGGGGAGCGATACGCAGTATTTT
CASSQGSGGSDTQYF